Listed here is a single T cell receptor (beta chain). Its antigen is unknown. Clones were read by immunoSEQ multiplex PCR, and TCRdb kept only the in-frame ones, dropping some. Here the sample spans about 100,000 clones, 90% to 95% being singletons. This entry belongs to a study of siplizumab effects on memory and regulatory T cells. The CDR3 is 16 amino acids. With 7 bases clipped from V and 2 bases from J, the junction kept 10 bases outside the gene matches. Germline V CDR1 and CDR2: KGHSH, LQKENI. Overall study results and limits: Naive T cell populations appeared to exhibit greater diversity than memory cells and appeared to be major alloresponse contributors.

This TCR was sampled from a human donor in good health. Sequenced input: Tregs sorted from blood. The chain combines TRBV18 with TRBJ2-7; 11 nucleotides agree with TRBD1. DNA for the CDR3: TGTGCCAGCTGGTCCTCCGCGGGACAGGGGGCCTACGAGCAGTACTTC. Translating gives CASWSSAGQGAYEQYF. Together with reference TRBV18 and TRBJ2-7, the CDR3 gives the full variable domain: NAGVMQNPRHLVRRRGQEARLRCSPMKGHSHVYWYRQLPEEGLKFMVYLQKENIIDESGMPKERFSAEFPKEGPSILRIQQVVRGDSAAYFCASWSSAGQGAYEQYFGPGTRLTVT.